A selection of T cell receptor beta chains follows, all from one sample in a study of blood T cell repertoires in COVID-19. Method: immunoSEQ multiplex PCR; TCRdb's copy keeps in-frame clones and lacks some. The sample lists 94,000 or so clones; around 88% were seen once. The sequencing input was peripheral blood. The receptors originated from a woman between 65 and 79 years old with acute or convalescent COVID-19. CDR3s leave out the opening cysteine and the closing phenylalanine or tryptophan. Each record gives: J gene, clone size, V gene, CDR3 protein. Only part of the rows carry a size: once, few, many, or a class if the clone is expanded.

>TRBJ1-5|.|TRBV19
ASRVRQENDQPQH
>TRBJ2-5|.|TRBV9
ASSVAWGGLGETQY
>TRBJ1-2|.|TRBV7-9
ASSSAAGTANYGYT
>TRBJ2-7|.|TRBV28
ASRPRERPGYEQY
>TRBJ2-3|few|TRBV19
ASSTRLADTQY
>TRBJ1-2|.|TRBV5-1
ASSYQTGERDGYT
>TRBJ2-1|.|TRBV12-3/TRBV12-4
ASTGTGNEQF
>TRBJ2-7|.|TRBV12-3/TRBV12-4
ASSFTGYEQY
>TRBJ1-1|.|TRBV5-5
ASSVPWGGNTEAF
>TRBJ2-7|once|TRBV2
ASSESLGSYEQY
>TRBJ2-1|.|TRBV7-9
ASSFSGRAPGEQF
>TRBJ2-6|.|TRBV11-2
ASSPSLGQGSGANVLT
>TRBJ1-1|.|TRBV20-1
SALRQTEAF
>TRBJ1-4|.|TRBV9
ASSTHAGGQGDEKLF
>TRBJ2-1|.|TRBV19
ASSIDTGYNEQF
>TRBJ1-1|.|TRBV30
AWGLLNTEAF
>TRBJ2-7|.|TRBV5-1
ASSLGGYEQY
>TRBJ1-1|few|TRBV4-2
ASSQQTGDHTEAF
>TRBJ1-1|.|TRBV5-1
ASSPQGGNTEAF
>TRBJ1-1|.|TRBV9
ASSPPGEEDTEAF
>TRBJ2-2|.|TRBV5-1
ASSGLGNTGELF
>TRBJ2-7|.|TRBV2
ASSVVAEPYEQY
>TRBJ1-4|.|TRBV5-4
ASSPQGVSDEKLF
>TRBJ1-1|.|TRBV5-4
ASSDSGLGNTEAF
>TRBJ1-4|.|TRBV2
ASRDRREKLF
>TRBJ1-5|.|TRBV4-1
ASSQETGGDQPQH
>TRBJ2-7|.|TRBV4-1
ASSQAPLQAGSYEQY
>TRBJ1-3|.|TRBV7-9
ASSAGINTIY
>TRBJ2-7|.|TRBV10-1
ASSETSGTYEQY
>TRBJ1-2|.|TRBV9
ASSEQGADYGYT
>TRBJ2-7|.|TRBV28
ASSSRRQGLLYEQY
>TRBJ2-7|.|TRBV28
ASSSPSLQGLYEQY
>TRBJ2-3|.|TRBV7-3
ASSHGTSGGATDTQY
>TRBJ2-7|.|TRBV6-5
ASSLLAGSTYEQY
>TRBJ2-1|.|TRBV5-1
ASSLVAGLLVNNEQF
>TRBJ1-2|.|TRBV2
ASNLQGSNYGYT
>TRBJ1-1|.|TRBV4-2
ASSQVAQGGTEAF
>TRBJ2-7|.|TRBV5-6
ASSSSRGFYEQY
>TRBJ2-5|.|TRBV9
ASSLSGGQETQY
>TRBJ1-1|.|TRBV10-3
AISEVEYGTGNTEAF
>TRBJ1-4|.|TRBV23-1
ASSWTGEKLF
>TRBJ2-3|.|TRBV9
ASSVGGGHSTDTQY
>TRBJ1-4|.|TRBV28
ASSFGGEKLF
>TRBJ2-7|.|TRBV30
AWSVLLTGGDEQY
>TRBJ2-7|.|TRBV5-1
ASSLDTTYSGRGAEQY
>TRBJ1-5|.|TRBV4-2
ASSPVRYSNQPQH
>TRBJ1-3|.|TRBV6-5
ASSYSPGMGNTIY